These T cell receptor beta chains were read from a single sample in a study of control samples from healthy donors and cancer patients. Only in-frame clones appear in the TCRdb table, and some are missing; sequencing was by immunoSEQ multiplex PCR. The sample consists of roughly 370,000 clones, 75% to 95% of them appearing once. Sequencing used PBMCs. The source of these receptors is a man in his forties or fifties with head and neck cancer. Both conserved end residues are part of each CDR3. The D gene is left open where the match is weak. Where a row states a size, it is once, few, many or the class of an expanded clone; other rows omit it.

d_gene	abundance	v_gene	j_gene	CDR3aa	CDR3nt
TRBD2	NA	TRBV5-1	TRBJ2-7	CASRASGAYEQYF	TGCGCCAGCAGGGCTAGCGGGGCCTACGAGCAGTACTTC
NA	NA	TRBV3-1/TRBV3-2	TRBJ1-1	CASSPLEGGTEAFF	TGTGCCAGCAGCCCCCTCGAGGGGGGCACTGAAGCTTTCTTT
TRBD1	NA	TRBV5-5	TRBJ1-5	CASRGQENQPQHF	TGTGCCAGCAGGGGACAGGAGAATCAGCCCCAGCATTTT
NA	few	TRBV12-3/TRBV12-4	TRBJ1-2	CASSLAGGYGYTF	TGTGCCAGCAGTTTGGCTGGGGGCTATGGCTACACCTTC
NA	few	TRBV21-1	TRBJ2-2	CATPDRRDGKNTGELFF	TGTGCCACCCCAGACAGGCGTGATGGTAAGAACACCGGGGAGCTGTTTTTT
TRBD1	NA	TRBV19	TRBJ1-2	CASRTGGSGYTF	TGTGCCAGTAGGACAGGGGGCTCTGGCTACACCTTC
NA	NA	TRBV28	TRBJ1-1	CASSLYRRGITEAFF	TGTGCCAGCAGTTTATACAGGAGGGGGATAACTGAAGCTTTCTTT
TRBD1	NA	TRBV5-5	TRBJ2-7	CASSSDRDFYEQYF	TGTGCCAGCAGCTCCGACAGGGATTTCTACGAGCAGTACTTC
TRBD1	once	TRBV7-8	TRBJ1-1	CASSSTGGAGAFF	TGTGCCAGCAGCTCCACAGGGGGCGCAGGAGCTTTCTTT
NA	NA	TRBV28	TRBJ1-5	CASRLLGGSYQPQHF	TGTGCCAGCAGACTCCTGGGGGGTTCTTATCAGCCCCAGCATTTT
NA	NA	TRBV6-1	TRBJ2-1	CASREAGERIYNEQFF	TGTGCCAGCAGGGAAGCCGGGGAGCGGATCTACAATGAGCAGTTCTTC
NA	few	TRBV5-8	TRBJ1-2	CASSPNPGRGGYTF	TGTGCCAGCAGCCCAAACCCGGGGAGAGGAGGCTACACCTTC
NA	once	TRBV24-1	TRBJ2-2	CATSDPDRIGELFF	TGTGCCACCAGTGATCCCGACAGGATCGGGGAGCTGTTTTTT
NA	NA	TRBV30	TRBJ2-5	CGWSVGREWETQYF	TGTGGCTGGAGTGTCGGCAGGGAATGGGAGACCCAGTACTTC
NA	NA	TRBV18	TRBJ1-3	CASSPGMNTIYF	TGTGCCAGCTCACCAGGGATGAACACCATATATTTT
TRBD2	NA	TRBV11-3	TRBJ2-1	CASSAGTRYNEQFF	TGTGCCAGCAGCGCCGGGACTAGATACAATGAGCAGTTCTTC
NA	NA	TRBV19	TRBJ2-3	CASSRSLPPDTQYF	TGTGCCAGTAGTAGGTCCCTCCCCCCAGATACGCAGTATTTT
NA	NA	TRBV14	TRBJ1-6	CASSQEGWSYNSPLHF	TGTGCCAGCAGCCAAGAGGGGTGGTCCTATAATTCACCCCTCCACTTT
TRBD1	few	TRBV5-4	TRBJ1-2	CASSFQGAYGYTF	TGTGCCAGCAGCTTTCAGGGGGCGTATGGCTACACCTTC
TRBD1	NA	TRBV7-9	TRBJ1-2	CASSLVTGVGYGYTF	TGTGCCAGCAGCTTAGTTACAGGGGTAGGCTATGGCTACACCTTC
NA	NA	TRBV3-1/TRBV3-2	TRBJ2-3	CASSPTDTQYF	TGTGCCAGCAGCCCCACAGATACGCAGTATTTT
TRBD2	NA	TRBV28	TRBJ2-7	CASSFPREKFHEQYF	TGTGCCAGCAGTTTTCCGCGGGAGAAATTCCACGAGCAGTACTTC
NA	once	TRBV7-3	TRBJ2-7	CASSLGGPGSYEQYF	TGTGCCAGCAGCTTAGGAGGACCGGGCTCCTACGAGCAGTACTTC
NA	NA	TRBV6-5	TRBJ2-7	CASSYIGRPYEQYF	TGTGCCAGCAGTTACATCGGCAGACCCTACGAGCAGTACTTC
NA	NA	TRBV28	TRBJ1-1	CASSSQGTPEGEAFF	TGTGCCAGCAGCTCTCAAGGGACACCAGAGGGGGAAGCTTTCTTT
NA	NA	TRBV9	TRBJ2-2	CASSDDGAGELFF	TGTGCCAGCAGCGACGACGGTGCCGGGGAGCTGTTTTTT
NA	NA	TRBV4-1	TRBJ1-2	CASSQGDGYGYTF	TGCGCCAGCAGCCAAGGGGACGGGTATGGCTACACCTTC